This TCR beta chain was profiled in a study of blood T cell repertoires in COVID-19. The protocol was immunoSEQ multiplex PCR, while the TCRdb copy is restricted to in-frame clones and leaves out a portion. The table records 300,000 to 350,000 clones, around 88% of them present only once. Seattle researchers signed up patients amid active infection and tracked them longitudinally. J lost 10 bases, V lost 5 bases, and 9 bases had no gene match. The germline V gene encodes CDR1 LNHDA and CDR2 SQIVND (reference sequence). CDR3 size: 15 residues. The rearrangement links TRBV19 to TRBJ1-6; 9 nucleotides line up with TRBD1. The receptor comes from a woman aged 25 to 39 with COVID-19, enrolled during active disease. Specimen: peripheral blood. CDR3 amino acids: CASSSQQGAGSPLHF. CDR3 DNA sequence: TGTGCCAGTAGTTCTCAACAGGGGGCTGGATCACCCCTCCACTTT.